This record covers a single T cell receptor beta chain. These data belong to a study of spatial heterogeneity in lung cancer. Time point noted: sample taken at primary tumor resection. No cells were sorted before sequencing. The whole RNA sequenced was extracted from tumor, nontumor lung or frozen PBMC. MiXCR, applied by TCRdb to the 5' RACE reads, yields one record per CDR3 protein. The top ten hold 7.2% of the sample, which has around 74,000 distinct CDR3 sequences, 13% seen once. V was cut by 1 base and J by 4 bases, with 13 bases left in between. The CDR3 length is 15 residues. Germline V gives CDR1 LNHNV, CDR2 YYDKDF (reference sequence).

The TCR comes from a male donor with early-stage non-small cell lung cancer. The source was PBMCs, collected at surgery. V gene TRBV15 combines with J gene TRBJ1-2; tentative D call: TRBD1 (5 bases). CDR3 sequence (DNA): TGTGCCACCAGCAGAGGATGGGACCCCCGCTATGGCTACACCTTC. Its protein is CATSRGWDPRYGYTF.